These T cell receptor beta chains were read from a single sample in a study of blood T cell repertoires in COVID-19. Some clones are missing from TCRdb's copy, which holds only in-frame ones; the method was immunoSEQ multiplex PCR. The sample lists about half a million clones; 70% to 90% were seen once. The sample was peripheral blood. These receptors all stem from a human donor in a cohort sampled during active COVID-19. Both conserved end residues are part of each CDR3. A D gene is named only where the DNA matches it firmly. Size is stated for part of the rows, as once, few or many counts, or as a class when the clone is expanded.

TRBV5-4	NA	NA	TRBJ1-2	TGTGCCAGCAGCTCCGAGCGCCCGAGCGTCTATGGCTACACCTTC	CASSSERPSVYGYTF
TRBV25-1	NA	NA	TRBJ1-5	TGTGCCAGCAGCCCCGCGGGCAATCAGCCCCAGCATTTT	CASSPAGNQPQHF
TRBV29-1	NA	NA	TRBJ1-1	TGCAGCGTTGAAGATGAAGGGCGGGGGGCGAAAAGGGCTTTCTTT	CSVEDEGRGAKRAFF
TRBV9	NA	TRBD2	TRBJ2-1	TGTGCCAGCAGCCCCCGGACTAGCGGGCCCTACAATGAGCAGTTCTTC	CASSPRTSGPYNEQFF
TRBV27	NA	NA	TRBJ2-1	TGTGCCAGCAGTTCTCACACAGGGCAGTTCTTC	CASSSHTGQFF
TRBV19	once	TRBD1	TRBJ1-5	TGTGCCAGTAGTTGGAGTTCGGACAGGGGGGGACCCCAGCATTTT	CASSWSSDRGGPQHF
TRBV15	NA	TRBD1	TRBJ1-2	TGTGCCACCAGTAGTGGCAGGGGGAGGTATGGCTACACCTTC	CATSSGRGRYGYTF
TRBV19	NA	TRBD1	TRBJ1-5	TGTGCCAGTAGTATCTTGACAGGGGGAAATCAGCCCCAGCATTTT	CASSILTGGNQPQHF
TRBV7-2	NA	TRBD2	TRBJ2-3	TGTGCCAGCAGCTTAGTTCGAATCCCTAGCGGGCGCCGGGATACGCAGTATTTT	CASSLVRIPSGRRDTQYF
TRBV7-3	NA	TRBD1	TRBJ2-7	TGTGCCAGCAGCTTTGGACAGGGTCCCTACGAGCAGTACTTC	CASSFGQGPYEQYF
TRBV11-2	NA	NA	TRBJ1-4	TGTGCCAGCAGCTTAGATGGGGCAGGGCTTAATGAAAAACTGTTTTTT	CASSLDGAGLNEKLFF
TRBV19	NA	TRBD2	TRBJ2-2	TGTGCCAGTAGTGAGAGCGGGAGAAAGGGCGGGGAGCTGTTTTTT	CASSESGRKGGELFF
TRBV5-1	NA	TRBD2	TRBJ2-7	TGCGCCAGCAGCTCGACGGGGGGGAGGACCTACGAGCAGTACTTC	CASSSTGGRTYEQYF
TRBV7-2	NA	NA	TRBJ2-1	TGTGCCAGCAGCTTTTCTCGGACGGGACTTTTAGAGCAGTTCTTC	CASSFSRTGLLEQFF
TRBV24-1	NA	NA	TRBJ2-2	TGTGCCACCAGTGGGGCAGGGACCGGGGAGCTGTTTTTT	CATSGAGTGELFF
TRBV28	NA	TRBD2	TRBJ2-1	TGTGCCAGCAGACCGGCGACTAGCGGGGCTTGGGATGAGCAGTTCTTC	CASRPATSGAWDEQFF
TRBV19	NA	TRBD2	TRBJ2-3	TGTGCCAGTACATCCGGGACTAGCGGACTATCTAGCACAGATACGCAGTATTTT	CASTSGTSGLSSTDTQYF
TRBV5-4	NA	NA	TRBJ1-2	TGTGCCAGCAGACCCGGCGGCGGCTATGGCTACACCTTC	CASRPGGGYGYTF
TRBV15	NA	NA	TRBJ2-7	TGTGCCACCAGCAGAGATCAGGCTAGCAAGGCGCAGTACTTC	CATSRDQASKAQYF
TRBV30	NA	TRBD2	TRBJ2-7	TGTGCCTGGAGTGCTAGCGGGAGACTCGAGCAGTACTTC	CAWSASGRLEQYF
TRBV15	NA	TRBD1	TRBJ1-4	TGTGCCACCAGCAGAGCAGGGGGCTATGAAAAACTGTTTTTT	CATSRAGGYEKLFF
TRBV4-1	once	NA	TRBJ1-4	TGCGCCAGCGGGACTCTTAATGAAAAACTGTTTTTT	CASGTLNEKLFF
TRBV3-1/TRBV3-2	NA	NA	TRBJ1-2	TGTGCCAGCAGCCAAAGAAGCAAAGTTGGCTACACCTTC	CASSQRSKVGYTF
TRBV3-1/TRBV3-2	NA	TRBD2	TRBJ2-3	TGTGCCAGCAGCCGGCGGACTAGCGGGGAGGATACGCAGTATTTT	CASSRRTSGEDTQYF
TRBV4-1	NA	NA	TRBJ1-6	TGCGCCAGCAGCCAAGAAGTAGGGAGATCACCCCTCCACTTT	CASSQEVGRSPLHF
TRBV11-3	NA	NA	TRBJ2-3	TGTGCCAGCAGCTTCGACAGAAGCACAGATACGCAGTATTTT	CASSFDRSTDTQYF
TRBV30	once	TRBD1	TRBJ1-5	TGTGCCTGGAGGGGACAGGGGGCGAATCAGCCCCAGCATTTT	CAWRGQGANQPQHF
TRBV14	few	NA	TRBJ2-7	TGTGCCAGCAGCCACTCCGGACTGAGCTACGAGCAGTACTTC	CASSHSGLSYEQYF
TRBV9	NA	TRBD2	TRBJ2-1	TGTGCCAGCAGCGGTAGCGGGAGAATCTCCTACAATGAGCAGTTCTTC	CASSGSGRISYNEQFF
TRBV12-2	once	NA	TRBJ1-1	TGTGCAAGTCGCTTAGCGGGGAGGGGCACTGAAGCTTTCTTT	CASRLAGRGTEAFF
TRBV30	NA	TRBD1	TRBJ1-3	TGTGCCTGGAGCCGCCAGACAGGGGGCTCTGGAAACACCATATATTTT	CAWSRQTGGSGNTIYF
TRBV19	NA	NA	TRBJ2-3	TGTGCCACCCAGAATAGCGATACAGATACGCAGTATTTT	CATQNSDTDTQYF
TRBV5-6	NA	NA	TRBJ2-1	TGTGCCAGCAGCTTGGAGGCTAGCCGGTACGATGAGCAGTTCTTC	CASSLEASRYDEQFF
TRBV19	NA	TRBD1	TRBJ1-2	TGTGCCAGTAGCGACAAAGGACAGGGGTATGGCTACACCTTC	CASSDKGQGYGYTF
TRBV5-5	NA	NA	TRBJ1-1	TGTGCCAGCAGCTTCTCGGAGGGGAACACTGAAGCTTTCTTT	CASSFSEGNTEAFF
TRBV7-8	NA	NA	TRBJ1-2	TGTGCCAGCAGCTCCCGACAGGACTATGGCTACACCTTC	CASSSRQDYGYTF
TRBV5-1	NA	NA	TRBJ2-7	TGCGCCAGCAGCTTGGGGGCCCCCTACGAGCAGTACTTC	CASSLGAPYEQYF
TRBV7-6	NA	NA	TRBJ2-5	TGTGCCAGCAGCTTAGCTCTGATCGGGGGTTGGCAAGAGACCCAGTACTTC	CASSLALIGGWQETQYF
TRBV19	NA	NA	TRBJ2-1	TGTGCCAGTAGTGTCACAGGGAGCTCCTACAATGAGCAGTTCTTC	CASSVTGSSYNEQFF
TRBV4-3	once	NA	TRBJ1-2	TGCGCCAGCAGCCACGGGGACATCTATGGCTACACCTTC	CASSHGDIYGYTF
TRBV4-2	NA	TRBD2	TRBJ2-3	TGTGCCAGCAGCCAAGCGGGAGGGCCCCCAGATACGCAGTATTTT	CASSQAGGPPDTQYF
TRBV19	NA	TRBD1	TRBJ1-3	TGTGCCAGTAGTACCCGACAGGGAACTGGAAACACCATATATTTT	CASSTRQGTGNTIYF
TRBV6-1	NA	NA	TRBJ1-1	TGTGCCAGCAGTGAAGCGCTTTGGGGACACAGGGTAACCAGATTAGGCACTGAAGCTTTCTTT	CASSEALWGHRVTRLGTEAFF